This TCR beta chain was recovered during a study of tumor-infiltrating lymphocytes in primary liver carcinoma. The source material, about 17-31 mg of unsorted bulk tissue, was used to co-extract RNA and DNA. Every one of the tumor samples had a viable tumor cell content above 80%. Starting from approximately 500 ng of total RNA, TCR beta cDNA was produced with a primer in the constant region. Construction of TCR beta libraries relied on three successive nested multiplex PCR rounds employing slightly modified ARM-PCR. Using its own MiXCR run on the multiplex PCR reads, TCRdb lists one record per CDR3 protein. The table records around 32,000 distinct CDR3 sequences, 70% to 80% of them present only once. Study results and caveats: A small share of top clones, only about 8-25%, was found in all five tumor regions.

This clonotype has ten or more counts. As yet, its antigen is unknown. Input material: liver tumor tissue from sampling region 5. This sample's subset: tumor region T5, tumor centre. This receptor was taken from a man aged 35-49 years with primary liver carcinoma and hepatitis B virus infection.

CDR3 sequence (DNA): TGTGCCAGCAGTAGGACAGGGAGCAATCAGCCCCAGCATTTT. Protein sequence: CASSRTGSNQPQHF. J is TRBJ1-5 and V is TRBV12-3 or TRBV12-4, with 8 bases matching TRBD1. The CDR3 sequence is 14 residues long. V gave up 5 bases and J gave up 1 base; unmatched junction bases: 1.